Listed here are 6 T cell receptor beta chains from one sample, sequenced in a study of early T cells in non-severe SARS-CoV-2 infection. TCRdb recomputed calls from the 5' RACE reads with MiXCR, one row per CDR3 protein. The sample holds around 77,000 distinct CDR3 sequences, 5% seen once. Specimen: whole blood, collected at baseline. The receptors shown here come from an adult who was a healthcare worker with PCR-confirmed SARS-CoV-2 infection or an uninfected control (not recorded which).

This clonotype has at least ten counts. CDR3 bases: TGTGCCAGCAGGGGAGACAGGTGGGGCTATGGCTACACCTTC. Protein product: CASRGDRWGYGYTF. The chain uses TRBV6-5 and TRBJ1-2, with a possible D match to TRBD1 (6 bases). From germline, CDR1 is MNHEY and CDR2 SVGAGI. The V and J ends lost 6 bases and 4 bases respectively, with 15 bases between them. This CDR3 is 14 amino acids long.

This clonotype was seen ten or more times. The CDR3 region is CASSLEGPAYEQYF. Written as DNA, the CDR3 is TGTGCCAGCAGCCTCGAAGGCCCTGCCTACGAGCAGTACTTC. The chain joins TRBV7-9 to TRBJ2-7; D call uncertain. The CDR3 loop spans 14 amino acids. V lost 5 bases and J lost 2, with 13 bases in between. Germline V gene sequence: CDR1 SEHNR, CDR2 FQNEAQ (reference sequence).

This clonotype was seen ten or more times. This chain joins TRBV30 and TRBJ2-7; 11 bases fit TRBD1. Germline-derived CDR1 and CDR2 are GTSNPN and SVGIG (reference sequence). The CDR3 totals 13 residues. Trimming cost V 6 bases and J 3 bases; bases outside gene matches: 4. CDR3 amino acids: CACGGTGGYEQYF. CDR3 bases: TGTGCCTGTGGTGGGACAGGGGGCTACGAGCAGTACTTC.

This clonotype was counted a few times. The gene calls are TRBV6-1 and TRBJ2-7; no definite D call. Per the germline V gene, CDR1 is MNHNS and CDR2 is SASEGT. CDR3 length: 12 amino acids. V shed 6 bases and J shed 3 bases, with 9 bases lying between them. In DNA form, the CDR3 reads TGTGCCAGCAGCCATCCCGGCTACGAGCAGTACTTC. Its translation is CASSHPGYEQYF.

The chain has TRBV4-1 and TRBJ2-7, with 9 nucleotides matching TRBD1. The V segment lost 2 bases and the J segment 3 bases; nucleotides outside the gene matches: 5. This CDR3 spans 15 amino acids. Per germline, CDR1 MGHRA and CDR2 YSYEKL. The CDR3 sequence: CASSQQGQGVYEQYF. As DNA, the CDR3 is TGCGCCAGCAGCCAACAGGGACAGGGTGTCTACGAGCAGTACTTC.

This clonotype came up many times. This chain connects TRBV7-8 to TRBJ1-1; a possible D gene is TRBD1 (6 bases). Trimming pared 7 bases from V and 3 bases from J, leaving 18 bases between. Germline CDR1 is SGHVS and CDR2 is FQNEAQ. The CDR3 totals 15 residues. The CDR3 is CASTSRGRLDTEAFF. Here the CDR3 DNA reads TGTGCCAGCACCTCCAGGGGTCGTTTGGACACTGAAGCTTTCTTT.